The clone carrying this TCR beta chain is deemed medium-sized. The antigen is undetermined. The sample is drawn from a study of early T cells in non-severe SARS-CoV-2 infection. Study-level information: Sequencing was performed on bulk RNA from unsorted whole blood, leaving chains unpaired.

Study outcomes and limitations: VDJdb matches were skewed toward anti-spike CD8 T cell responses.

There are 15 residues in the CDR3. Germline assignment: CDR1 SGHVS and CDR2 FNYEAQ. Trimming took off 1 base at V and 5 bases at J, with 12 bases between the two ends. Individual cDNA molecules each received unique molecular identifiers attached to them. TCRdb re-called the 5' RACE reads with MiXCR, one entry per CDR3 protein. The data show about 27,000 distinct CDR3 sequences, with 5.1% seen just once and 4% held by the top ten. The sequencing sample was made of whole blood. The rearrangement joins TRBV7-6 to TRBJ2-1, with D perhaps matching TRBD1 (6 bases). This clonotype originated in an adult who was a healthcare worker with PCR-confirmed SARS-CoV-2 infection or an uninfected control (not recorded which). The CDR3 region is CASSLDPWGHNEQFF. The CDR3 nucleotides are TGTGCCAGCAGCTTAGACCCGTGGGGGCACAATGAGCAGTTCTTC. The whole variable domain, filled in from reference TRBV7-6 and TRBJ2-1, reads GAGVSQSPRYKVTKRGQDVALRCDPISGHVSLYWYRQALGQGPEFLTYFNYEAQQDKSGLPNDRFSAERPEGSISTLTIQRTEQRDSAMYRCASSLDPWGHNEQFFGPGTRLTVL.